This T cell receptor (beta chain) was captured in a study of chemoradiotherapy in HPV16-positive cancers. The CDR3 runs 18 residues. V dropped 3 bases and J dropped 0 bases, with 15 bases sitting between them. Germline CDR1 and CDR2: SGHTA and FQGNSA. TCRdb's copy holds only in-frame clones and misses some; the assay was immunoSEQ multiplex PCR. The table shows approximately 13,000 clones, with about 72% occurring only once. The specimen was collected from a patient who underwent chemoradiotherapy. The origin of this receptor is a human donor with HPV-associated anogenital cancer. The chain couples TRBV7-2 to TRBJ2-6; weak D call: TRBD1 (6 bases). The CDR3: CASSFSGHQLSGANVLTF. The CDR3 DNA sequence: TGTGCCAGCAGCTTTTCGGGACACCAACTCTCTGGGGCCAACGTCCTGACTTTC.